This T cell receptor beta chain comes out of a study of esophageal squamous cell carcinoma under preoperative chemotherapy. Documented time point: before preoperative PTX-NDP chemotherapy. The CDR3 extends over 16 amino acids. Germline CDR1 MNHNS, CDR2 SASEGT. TCRdb used MiXCR to reprocess the PCR reads, holding one entry per CDR3 protein. The repertoire holds roughly 15,000 distinct CDR3 sequences, roughly 60% seen once, with about half in the top ten. As to this clonotype: The germline gene is not matched at one end of the junction; a read error may be the cause.

This receptor was obtained from a human donor with esophageal squamous cell carcinoma. The donor label of this sample is uncertain. This sequence joins TRBV6-1 and TRBJ2-5; the match to TRBD2 covers 8 bases. This specimen was taken from a patient given preoperative chemotherapy. The CDR3: CASGGNGGDEADTQYF. The DNA of the CDR3 is TGTGCCAGCGGGGGCAACGGGGGGGATGAGGCAGATACGCAGTATTTC.